The 21 T cell receptor beta chains below were found in one sample sequenced in a study of beta chain features in type 1 diabetes (dated by TCRdb to the late 2010s). Broad study findings and their caveats: In all four CD4+ subsets, TCRB CDR3 length was moderately but significantly shorter in type 1 diabetes patients.

Libraries were built with the immunoSEQ multiplex PCR assay. The entire isolated RNA was reverse transcribed using the High Capacity cDNA Reverse Transcription Kit, and thus expressed TCRB transcripts were sequenced. TCRdb holds this immuneACCESS table with in-frame rearrangements only. Some clones are missing; in checked studies, unresolved V genes explain under half, and the rest has no known cause. The sample yields about 240,000 clones; over 11% were counted once. In total, the top ten clones hold approximately 0.02% of the sample. These receptors have no known antigen. The sample was naive CD4+ T cells from blood. What the cell subset or site label conveys for this sample: true naive CD4+ T cells. The origin of the receptors is a man aged 25-40 years with type 1 diabetes.

This clone has only a few counts. At the DNA level, this CDR3 is encoded by other sequences in the same sample as well. J is TRBJ1-5 and V is TRBV7-9, with 7 bases lining up with TRBD1. The J segment lost 3 bases and the V segment lost 1 base, leaving 6 bases of the junction unmatched. CDR3 length: 16 amino acids. Germline V gene lookup returns CDR1 SEHNR and CDR2 FQNEAQ (reference sequence). The CDR3 is CASSLGTGTPNQPQHF. CDR3 bases: TGTGCCAGCAGCTTAGGGACAGGCACACCCAATCAGCCCCAGCATTTT.

The chain uses TRBV7-6 and TRBJ2-3; D is ambiguous. The germline gives CDR1 SGHVS, CDR2 FNYEAQ. Trimming removed 5 bases at V and 3 bases at J, with 12 bases between. The CDR3 sequence is 14 residues long. CDR3 in DNA: TGTGCCAGCAGCCGCGACCAGCGTACAGATACGCAGTATTTT. The encoded protein is CASSRDQRTDTQYF. Together with reference TRBV7-6 and TRBJ2-3, the CDR3 gives the full variable domain: GAGVSQSPRYKVTKRGQDVALRCDPISGHVSLYWYRQALGQGPEFLTYFNYEAQQDKSGLPNDRFSAERPEGSISTLTIQRTEQRDSAMYRCASSRDQRTDTQYFGPGTRLTVL.

The table lists this clone with a few counts. The chain recombines TRBV27 with TRBJ1-2; D is perhaps TRBD1 (6 bases). The CDR3 runs 13 residues. V gave up 5 bases and J gave up 4 bases, with 11 bases separating them. CDR1 and CDR2 (germline): MNHEY, SMNVEV (reference sequence). DNA of the CDR3: TGTGCCAGCAGTGTACAGGGAAGCTATGGCTACACCTTC. As protein: CASSVQGSYGYTF.

This clone was seen a handful of times. The chain recombines TRBV30 with TRBJ2-5, with D tentatively TRBD1 (7 bases). V shed 4 bases and J shed 4 bases, with 13 bases lying between them. This CDR3 is 13 amino acids long. The germline CDR1 and CDR2 sequences are GTSNPN and SVGIG (reference sequence). The CDR3: CAWTGGRPETQYF. CDR3 nucleotide sequence: TGTGCCTGGACAGGGGGGAGGCCAGAGACCCAGTACTTC.

The rearrangement joins TRBV5-1 to TRBJ1-2, with a possible D match to TRBD1 (6 bases). V lost 0 bases, J lost 4 bases, and 10 bases lay in between. Germline V gene data show CDR1 as SGHRS and CDR2 as YFSETQ. This CDR3 has 14 residues. The CDR3, as DNA: TGCGCCAGCAGCTTGGAGGGGGAGGGCTATGGCTACACCTTC. Protein sequence: CASSLEGEGYGYTF.

This clone occurred a few times. The chain carries TRBV30 and TRBJ2-2, with D possibly being TRBD1 (6 bases). The CDR3 sequence is 14 residues long. V lost 0 bases, J lost 7 bases, and 12 bases lay in between. Germline CDR1 reads GTSNPN; CDR2 reads SVGIG (reference sequence). CDR3 nucleotides: TGTGCCTGGAGTGTCGGCAGGGGCATCGGGGAGCTGTTTTTT. Translation: CAWSVGRGIGELFF.

The rearrangement links TRBV30 to TRBJ2-7; TRBD1 is a possible D gene (6 bases). Trimming removed 3 bases from V and 1 base from J, with 10 bases in between. This CDR3 spans 13 amino acids. The germline CDR1 and CDR2 sequences are GTSNPN and SVGIG (reference sequence). Written as DNA, the CDR3 is TGTGCCTGGAGAGCGACAGGTTCCTACGAGCAGTACTTC. This codes for CAWRATGSYEQYF.

The chain joins TRBV5-1 to TRBJ1-4; tentatively, D is TRBD1 (5 bases). The V end was cut by 0 bases, the J end by 6 bases, with 9 bases between. CDR3 length: 14 amino acids. Germline loops: CDR1 SGHRS, CDR2 YFSETQ. The CDR3 nucleotides are TGCGCCAGCAGCTTGGATAGGGGTGATGAAAAACTGTTTTTT. It encodes CASSLDRGDEKLFF.

The V gene is TRBV5-1, the J gene TRBJ2-1; D possibly corresponds to TRBD2 (5 bases). Germline assignment: CDR1 SGHRS and CDR2 YFSETQ. The CDR3 is 14 amino acids. Trimming took off 2 bases at V and 4 bases at J, with 10 bases between the two ends. The CDR3: CASSFGDLYNEQFF. Written as DNA, the CDR3 is TGCGCCAGCAGCTTCGGGGATTTGTACAATGAGCAGTTCTTC.

V is TRBV19 and J is TRBJ2-1; D may be TRBD1 (5 bases). CDR1 is LNHDA, CDR2 SQIVND, per germline (reference sequence). CDR3 length: 15 amino acids. Trimming cost V 6 bases and J 4 bases, with 16 bases left between them. CDR3 protein: CASSIRLDSYNEQFF. The CDR3 DNA follows: TGTGCCAGTAGCATACGGCTCGACAGTTACAATGAGCAGTTCTTC.

This clone turned up a few times. The chain carries TRBV7-8 and TRBJ1-1; D uncertain. There are 13 residues in the CDR3. Trimming pared 5 bases from V and 3 bases from J, leaving 10 bases between. Germline V gene lookup returns CDR1 SGHVS and CDR2 FQNEAQ. CDR3: CASSPREDTEAFF. In DNA form, the CDR3 reads TGTGCCAGCAGCCCGAGGGAGGACACTGAAGCTTTCTTT.

V usage is TRBV11-2 and J usage is TRBJ1-1, with 8 positions matching TRBD1. The CDR3 totals 17 residues. Germline-derived CDR1 and CDR2 are SGHAT and FQNNGV. The V segment lost 5 bases and the J segment 2 bases; nucleotides outside the gene matches: 13. The CDR3 DNA reads TGTGCCAGCAGCCAACCATTCACGGGACAGGAAAACACTGAAGCTTTCTTT. Its protein is CASSQPFTGQENTEAFF. Based on the CDR3 plus reference TRBV11-2 and TRBJ1-1, the full variable domain is EAGVAQSPRYKIIEKRQSVAFWCNPISGHATLYWYQQILGQGPKLLIQFQNNGVVDDSQLPKDRFSAERLKGVDSTLKIQPAKLEDSAVYLCASSQPFTGQENTEAFFGQGTRLTVV.

This clone was detected a few times. This chain connects TRBV4-1 to TRBJ2-2; 15 bases align to TRBD2. CDR1 MGHRA and CDR2 YSYEKL come from the germline V gene. V lost 6 bases, J lost 0 bases, and 11 bases stayed unmatched. CDR3 size: 20 residues. The CDR3 loop reads CASRGLRTSGRASNTGELFF. The CDR3 nucleotides read TGCGCCAGCAGAGGGCTGAGGACTAGCGGGAGGGCCTCGAACACCGGGGAGCTGTTTTTT.

In DNA form, the CDR3 reads TGTGCCAGCAGCCTAGGACTAGCGCCGGAGACCCAGTACTTC. It encodes CASSLGLAPETQYF. This chain connects TRBV7-2 to TRBJ2-5, with 9 bases identical to TRBD2. V trimming: 5 bases; J trimming: 5 bases; junction bases outside the gene matches: 6. The CDR3 length is 14 residues. Looked up from germline, CDR1 is SGHTA and CDR2 is FQGNSA.

The chain recombines TRBV28 with TRBJ2-7; D might be TRBD2 (6 bases). Trimming took off 6 bases at V and 5 bases at J, with 14 bases between the two ends. This CDR3 is built from 13 residues. The germline V gene encodes CDR1 MDHEN and CDR2 SYDVKM. The CDR3 nucleotides read TGTGCCAGCAGCCCTCCGGGGAGGAACGAGCAGTACTTC. Residues: CASSPPGRNEQYF.

This clone appeared a few times. This sequence joins TRBV11-2 and TRBJ1-1; 9 nucleotides line up with TRBD1. Unmatched junction bases numbered 5, after V lost 4 bases and J lost 5 bases. The CDR3 runs to 14 residues. Germline assignment: CDR1 SGHAT and CDR2 FQNNGV. DNA for the CDR3: TGTGCCAGCAGCTCGGGACAGGGTAGGACTGAAGCTTTCTTT. Encoded protein: CASSSGQGRTEAFF.

This clone showed up just a few times. The rearrangement joins TRBV4-1 to TRBJ1-1; 8 nucleotides line up with TRBD1. This CDR3 is built from 15 residues. Unmatched junction bases numbered 9, after V lost 1 base and J lost 8 bases. Germline-derived CDR1 and CDR2 are MGHRA and YSYEKL. The CDR3 DNA reads as TGCGCCAGCAGCCAAGGGAGCGATGACAGGGGCGAAGCTTTCTTT. This translates into CASSQGSDDRGEAFF.

V gene TRBV19 combines with J gene TRBJ2-6; possible D gene TRBD1, 6 bases. Germline V gene lookup returns CDR1 LNHDA and CDR2 SQIVND (reference sequence). Trimming shortened V by 5 bases and J by 0 bases, and 11 bases separated the two germline ends. CDR3 length: 16 amino acids. CDR3 residues: CASSPSTGSGANVLTF. The CDR3 DNA sequence: TGTGCCAGTAGTCCTTCGACAGGCTCTGGGGCCAACGTCCTGACTTTC.

This rearrangement joins TRBV7-9 to TRBJ2-3; perhaps TRBD2 as D (5 bases). The germline V and J ends were trimmed by 1 base and 2 bases, with 7 bases remaining between them. The CDR3 runs 14 residues. CDR1 SEHNR and CDR2 FQNEAQ come from the germline V gene (reference sequence). In nucleotides, the CDR3 is TGTGCCAGCAGCTTAGTCGGGGTCACAGATACGCAGTATTTT. Protein product: CASSLVGVTDTQYF.

This clone was counted a few times. The chain uses TRBV9 and TRBJ1-1; D not certain. This CDR3 has 14 residues. V lost 0 bases to trimming and J lost 4 bases, with 10 bases between them. Germline values: CDR1 SGDLS, CDR2 YYNGEE. CDR3 nucleotides: TGTGCCAGCAGCGTAGGGCCCCGGGGCACTGAAGCTTTCTTT. Its translation: CASSVGPRGTEAFF.

This chain links TRBV5-5 with TRBJ2-7; 8 bases match TRBD1. The CDR3 is 15 residues long. Germline V gene sequence: CDR1 SGHKS, CDR2 YYEKEE (reference sequence). J was trimmed by 2 bases and V by 4 bases; bases with no gene match: 8. The CDR3 DNA sequence: TGTGCCAGCAGCCTAGGGCGGGGACAGGCCTACGAGCAGTACTTC. Its translation is CASSLGRGQAYEQYF.